The next 27 T cell receptor beta chains were all read from a single sample in a study of response to subunit inactivated influenza vaccine. TCRdb reprocessed the RT-PCR reads with MiXCR, giving one entry per CDR3 protein. In the table there are more than 500,000 distinct CDR3 sequences, approximately 10% of which are singletons. In addition, the sample was reused for a study of T cells expressing NK-cell markers. That report notes: UMIs accompanied the 5'RACE template switching by which TCR beta cDNA was made.

The sample here was PBMCs from blood, taken on the day of vaccination. The receptors here all came from a man over 45 who received an inactivated influenza vaccine.

This clonotype was seen a handful of times. V and J are TRBV3-1 and TRBJ2-5; 9 bases fit TRBD2. The germline V gene has CDR1 LGHDT and CDR2 YNNKEL (reference sequence). J lost 3 bases, V lost 1 base, and 6 bases had no gene match. This CDR3 is built from 16 residues. The CDR3 reads CASSQGTASGEETQYF. The CDR3 nucleotides are TGTGCCAGCAGCCAAGGCACGGCTAGCGGGGAAGAGACCCAGTACTTC.

This clonotype came up many times. The chain employs TRBV7-2 and TRBJ2-5; 8 bases align to TRBD2. The V segment lost 0 bases and the J segment 7 bases; nucleotides outside the gene matches: 7. The CDR3 consists of 15 residues. Germline V CDR1 and CDR2: SGHTA, FQGNSA. The CDR3 reads CASSLALLAGRTQYF. The CDR3 region has the DNA TGTGCCAGCAGCTTAGCGCTTTTAGCGGGGAGGACCCAGTACTTC.

The table lists this clonotype with a few counts. This chain connects TRBV24-1 to TRBJ2-1; 11 positions match TRBD2. Germline CDR1 KGHDR, CDR2 SFDVKD. The ends lost 1 base at V and 2 bases at J; junction bases unmatched: 6. The CDR3 totals 18 residues. This chain's CDR3 is CATSDFSGGVLPYNEQFF. CDR3 in DNA: TGTGCCACCAGTGATTTTAGCGGGGGGGTTCTACCCTACAATGAGCAGTTCTTC.

The chain employs TRBV7-2 and TRBJ2-1; 11 bases align to TRBD2. Germline CDR1 SGHTA, CDR2 FQGNSA. V shed 5 bases and J 4 bases; nucleotides not matched to a gene: 10. This CDR3 comprises 17 residues. The CDR3 bases are TGTGCCAGCAGCCCTTCGACTAGCGGGGCACCTTACAATGAGCAGTTCTTC. This gives the protein CASSPSTSGAPYNEQFF. The entire variable domain, with the rest obtained from reference TRBV7-2 and TRBJ2-1, is as follows: GAGVSQSPSNKVTEKGKDVELRCDPISGHTALYWYRQSLGQGLEFLIYFQGNSAPDKSGLPSDRFSAERTGGSVSTLTIQRTQQEDSAVYLCASSPSTSGAPYNEQFFGPGTRLTVL.

This clonotype was counted a few times. The gene calls are TRBV7-9 and TRBJ2-3; D may be TRBD1 or TRBD2 (6 bases each). The CDR3 sequence is 16 residues long. V was pared by 3 bases and J by 3 bases, with 16 bases between. Germline V CDR1 and CDR2: SEHNR, FQNEAQ (reference sequence). As DNA, the CDR3 is TGTGCCAGCAGCTTCGGACAGCTCCGGGGGACAGATACGCAGTATTTT. Its protein product is CASSFGQLRGTDTQYF.

This clonotype was detected a few times. The V call is TRBV7-2, the J call TRBJ2-7; 7 bases are shared with TRBD2. The CDR3 spans 15 residues. In germline, CDR1 is SGHTA, CDR2 FQGNSA. The V segment lost 3 bases and the J segment 1 base; nucleotides outside the gene matches: 6. CDR3 coding DNA: TGTGCCAGCAGCTTTAGCGGGTCAAAATCCTACGAGCAGTACTTC. Its translation is CASSFSGSKSYEQYF.

Only one count was recorded for this clonotype. The V call is TRBV7-6, the J call TRBJ2-3; 12 bases fit TRBD2. Germline CDR1 is SGHVS and CDR2 is FNYEAQ. CDR3 length: 21 residues. V was clipped by 1 base and J by 0 bases; unmatched bases: 14. The CDR3 DNA sequence: TGTGCCAGCAGCTTAGTCCTAGCGGGGGGGCCCAACGATGCTAGCACAGATACGCAGTATTTT. Translated, it gives CASSLVLAGGPNDASTDTQYF.

The rearrangement uses TRBV29-1 and TRBJ1-1; D unclear. The CDR3 has 13 residues. The V gene's germline CDR1 is SQVTM and CDR2 ANQGSEA. V was clipped by 4 bases and J by 1 base, with 10 bases between them. In DNA form, the CDR3 reads TGCAGCGTTGCGAGGGATCCGAACACTGAAGCTTTCTTT. Translation: CSVARDPNTEAFF.

Only a few counts were recorded for this clonotype. This sequence joins TRBV20-1 and TRBJ2-1, with 8 bases that match TRBD2. Germline V lookup: CDR1 DFQATT, CDR2 SNEGSKA (reference sequence). V was clipped by 7 bases and J by 4 bases; unmatched bases: 6. The CDR3 sequence is 13 residues long. As DNA, the CDR3 is TGCAGTGTAGCCGGGGGGGCGTACAATGAGCAGTTCTTC. Its translation is CSVAGGAYNEQFF.

The sample holds many counts of this clonotype. This chain links TRBV12-3 or TRBV12-4 with TRBJ1-5; D gene unclear. This CDR3 is built from 13 residues. V was trimmed by 3 bases and J by 4 bases, leaving 7 bases between them. CDR3 bases: TGTGCCAGCAGTTTGACGGATAATCAGCCCCAGCATTTT. Protein product: CASSLTDNQPQHF.

The J gene is TRBJ2-7, the V gene TRBV5-1, with no clear D. The CDR3 spans 13 residues. V was pared by 0 bases and J by 9 bases, with 13 bases between. Germline V gene lookup returns CDR1 SGHRS and CDR2 YFSETQ. DNA for the CDR3: TGCGCCAGCAGCTTGGAGCCCCTCTATCGGCAGTACTTC. It is translated as CASSLEPLYRQYF.

The chain uses TRBV15 and TRBJ1-5; the D is unclear. Germline lookup yields CDR1 LNHNV and CDR2 YYDKDF (reference sequence). This CDR3 contains 17 residues. V lost 2 bases and J 4 bases, leaving 18 bases between the germline ends. In DNA form, the CDR3 reads TGTGCCACCAGCAGACGCCGGGATAGTGACCGAAATCAGCCCCAGCATTTT. Its translation: CATSRRRDSDRNQPQHF.

This clonotype was seen a handful of times. The chain joins TRBV4-3 to TRBJ2-1, with TRBD2 matching 16 bases. In germline, CDR1 is LGHNA, CDR2 YSLEER. J lost 12 bases, V lost 4 bases, and 9 bases had no gene match. The CDR3 sequence is 16 residues long. The CDR3 region has the DNA TGCGCCAGCAGCCGCACACAGGGACTAGCGGGAGGGGGGCAGTTCTTC. This translates into CASSRTQGLAGGGQFF.

J is TRBJ2-5 and V is TRBV28; D is unclear. Germline CDR1 and CDR2: MDHEN and SYDVKM. The CDR3 contains 15 residues. Trimming removed 2 bases from V and 2 bases from J, with 12 bases in between. Here the CDR3 DNA reads TGTGCCAGCAGTTTACCCCGGGTCGGGCAAGAGACCCAGTACTTC. This sequence encodes CASSLPRVGQETQYF.

This chain joins TRBV20-1 and TRBJ2-7, with TRBD1 matching over 8 bases. The J segment lost 6 bases and the V segment lost 2 bases, leaving 3 bases of the junction unmatched. The germline V gene has CDR1 DFQATT and CDR2 SNEGSKA (reference sequence). The CDR3 runs to 12 residues. CDR3: CSARFGQGEQYF. The CDR3 coding sequence is TGCAGTGCTAGATTCGGACAGGGCGAGCAGTACTTC.

This clonotype showed up just a few times. The V and J genes are TRBV5-5 and TRBJ2-1; no reliable D call. The CDR3 spans 15 residues. Germline CDR1 is SGHKS and CDR2 is YYEKEE (reference sequence). Trimming took 2 bases from V and 6 from J, leaving 15 bases between them. CDR3 sequence reads: CASSLLRSWGNEQFF. DNA of the CDR3: TGTGCCAGCAGCTTACTTCGTAGTTGGGGCAATGAGCAGTTCTTC.

This clonotype showed up just a few times. The chain carries TRBV5-5 and TRBJ1-6; 8 bases line up with TRBD1. The CDR3 spans 14 residues. Trimming cost V 5 bases and J 10 bases; bases outside gene matches: 8. Germline assignment: CDR1 SGHKS and CDR2 YYEKEE (reference sequence). The CDR3 DNA reads as TGTGCCAGCAGTTCCGGACAGGGCTACTCACCCCTCCACTTT. Amino acid sequence: CASSSGQGYSPLHF.

This chain uses TRBV20-1 with TRBJ2-7; D gene ambiguous. V dropped 4 bases and J dropped 4 bases, with 11 bases sitting between them. The CDR3 is made up of 12 amino acids. From germline, CDR1 is DFQATT and CDR2 SNEGSKA (reference sequence). CDR3 region: CSAMVDSYEQYF. The CDR3 nucleotides are TGCAGTGCTATGGTGGATTCGTACGAGCAGTACTTC.

The chain couples TRBV3-1 to TRBJ2-7; tentative D call: TRBD2 (7 bases). Germline values: CDR1 LGHDT, CDR2 YNNKEL (reference sequence). Between the trimmed V and J ends, which lost 3 bases and 0 bases, there was a span of 15 bases. The CDR3 is 16 residues long. The CDR3 nucleotides read TGTGCCAGCAGCCATCGGGGGGCACGATCCTCCTACGAGCAGTACTTC. Encoded protein: CASSHRGARSSYEQYF.

The chain employs TRBV6-5 and TRBJ2-7; tentatively, D is TRBD2 (5 bases). The V gene lost 6 bases and the J gene lost 3 bases, with 9 bases spanning the gap. From germline, CDR1 is MNHEY and CDR2 SVGAGI. The CDR3 extends over 12 amino acids. CDR3 coding DNA: TGTGCCAGCAGCGCCGCGGGCTACGAGCAGTACTTC. Translated: CASSAAGYEQYF.

CDR3 residues: CASSIRDNSYNEQFF. The DNA for the CDR3 is TGTGCCAGCAGCATCCGGGACAACTCCTACAATGAGCAGTTCTTC. This chain links TRBV14 with TRBJ2-1; a weak D match, TRBD1 (6 bases). Trimming left V 5 bases short and J 0 bases short, with 11 bases between. Germline V gives CDR1 SGHDN, CDR2 FVKESK. The CDR3 runs 15 residues.

This clonotype was seen only a few times. The gene calls are TRBV12-3 or TRBV12-4 and TRBJ1-1, with D possibly being TRBD1 (6 bases). V was shortened by 6 bases and J by 5 bases, with 19 bases between the two germline ends. This CDR3 is built from 15 residues. The CDR3 DNA follows: TGTGCCAGCAGCCGAGGGGGGGCAGGTGGGACTGAAGCTTTCTTT. The encoded protein is CASSRGGAGGTEAFF.

This clonotype has a handful of counts. This rearrangement joins TRBV7-6 to TRBJ2-3; no firm D call. This CDR3 spans 17 amino acids. The germline V gene encodes CDR1 SGHVS and CDR2 FNYEAQ. V lost 5 bases, J lost 6 bases, and 24 bases lay in between. CDR3 protein: CASSRLDPSPNRDTQYF. As DNA, the CDR3 is TGTGCCAGCAGCCGCCTGGACCCATCCCCGAATAGGGATACGCAGTATTTT.

This clonotype was observed a few times. The chain recombines TRBV25-1 with TRBJ2-5; 7 positions agree with TRBD2. CDR1 and CDR2 from the germline V gene are MGHDK and SYGVNS. The trim removed 11 bases at V and 7 bases at J, leaving 4 bases unmatched. The CDR3 length is 10 residues. The CDR3 DNA reads as TGTGCCGTCGGGGGGTGGACCCAGTACTTC. Amino acids: CAVGGWTQYF.

This clonotype was observed many times. This sequence joins TRBV6-5 and TRBJ2-7; D remains ambiguous. Trimming took off 4 bases at V and 6 bases at J, with 16 bases between the two ends. The CDR3 runs 14 residues. From germline, CDR1 is MNHEY and CDR2 SVGAGI. This CDR3 is CASSLAIKGTEQYF. The CDR3 DNA follows: TGTGCCAGCAGTTTGGCTATTAAGGGTACCGAGCAGTACTTC.

The table lists this clonotype with a few counts. The CDR3 nucleotides are TGTGCCAGCAGTAACTTGACAGGGGACGAGCAGTACTTC. It codes for CASSNLTGDEQYF. The V and J genes are TRBV25-1 and TRBJ2-7; TRBD1 matches 8 bases. J lost 5 bases, V lost 5 bases, and 5 bases had no gene match. CDR1 is MGHDK, CDR2 SYGVNS, per germline. The CDR3 runs 13 residues.

The chain recombines TRBV11-1 with TRBJ2-3; 13 positions agree with TRBD2. The CDR3 has 18 residues. The germline CDR1 and CDR2 sequences are SGHAT and FQDESV (reference sequence). V shed 3 bases, J shed 2 bases, and the junction held 8 bases outside the gene matches. The CDR3 DNA reads TGTGCCAGCAGCTTTCGAAGACTAGCGGGGGGATCCACAGATACGCAGTATTTT. It yields the protein CASSFRRLAGGSTDTQYF.